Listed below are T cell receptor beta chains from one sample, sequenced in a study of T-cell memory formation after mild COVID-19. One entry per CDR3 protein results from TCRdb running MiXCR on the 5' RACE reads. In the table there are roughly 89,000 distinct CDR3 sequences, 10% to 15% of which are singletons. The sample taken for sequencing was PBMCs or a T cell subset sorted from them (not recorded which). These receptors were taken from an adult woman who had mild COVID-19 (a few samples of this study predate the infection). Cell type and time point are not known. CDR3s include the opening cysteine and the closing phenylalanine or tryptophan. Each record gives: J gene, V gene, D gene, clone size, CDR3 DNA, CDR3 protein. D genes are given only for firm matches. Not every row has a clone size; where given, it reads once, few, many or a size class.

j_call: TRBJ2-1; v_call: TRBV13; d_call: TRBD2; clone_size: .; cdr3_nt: TGTGCCAGCAGCTCAACGACTAGCCAGTTCTTC; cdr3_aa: CASSSTTSQFF
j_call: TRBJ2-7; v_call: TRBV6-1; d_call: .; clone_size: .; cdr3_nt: TGTGCCAGCAGTGAAGCGGGCACAATCCACGAGCAGTACTTC; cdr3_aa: CASSEAGTIHEQYF
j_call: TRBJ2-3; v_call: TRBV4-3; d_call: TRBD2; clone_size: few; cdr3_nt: TGCGCCAGCAGCCAGGACGGGACTAGCGGGTGGACAGATACGCAGTATTTT; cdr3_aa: CASSQDGTSGWTDTQYF
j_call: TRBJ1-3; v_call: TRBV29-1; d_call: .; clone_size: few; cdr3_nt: TGCAGCGTTGAAATATCTGGAAACACCATATATTTT; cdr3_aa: CSVEISGNTIYF
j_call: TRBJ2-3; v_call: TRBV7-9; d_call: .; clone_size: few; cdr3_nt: TGTGCCAGCACCACTATGCAGAACCATATGGATACGCAGTATTTT; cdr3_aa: CASTTMQNHMDTQYF
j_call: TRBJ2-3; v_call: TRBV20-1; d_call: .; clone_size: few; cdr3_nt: TGCAGTGCTACCCCTCCGGGAGCCCTCCTCACAGATACGCAGTATTTT; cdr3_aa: CSATPPGALLTDTQYF
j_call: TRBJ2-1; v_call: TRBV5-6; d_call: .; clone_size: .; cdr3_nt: TGTGCCAGCAGCTTGCAGGACAATGAGCAGTTCTTC; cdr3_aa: CASSLQDNEQFF
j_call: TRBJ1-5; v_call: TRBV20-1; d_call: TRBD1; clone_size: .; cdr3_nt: TGCAGTGCTAGTTATACCGGGACAGGGGAACAGCCCCAGCATTTT; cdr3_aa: CSASYTGTGEQPQHF
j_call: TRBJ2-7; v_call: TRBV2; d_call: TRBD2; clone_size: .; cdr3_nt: TGTGCCAGCAGTCACGGACTAGCGGGCTACGAGCAGTACTTC; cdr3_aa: CASSHGLAGYEQYF
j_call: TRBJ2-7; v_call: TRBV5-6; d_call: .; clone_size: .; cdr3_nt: TGTGCCAGCAGCGGCCTATACGAGAATGCCTACGAGCAGTACTTC; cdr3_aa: CASSGLYENAYEQYF
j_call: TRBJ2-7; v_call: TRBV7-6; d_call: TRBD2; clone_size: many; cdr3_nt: TGTGCCAGCAGCTCGAGGACTAGCGGAGTCTACGAGCAGTACTTC; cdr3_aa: CASSSRTSGVYEQYF
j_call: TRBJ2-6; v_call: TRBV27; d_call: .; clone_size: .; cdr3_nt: TGTGCCAGCAGTTTAGCAGGGTTCGCTGGGGCCAACGTCCTGACTTTC; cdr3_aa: CASSLAGFAGANVLTF
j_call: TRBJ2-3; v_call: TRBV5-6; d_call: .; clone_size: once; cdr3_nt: TGTGCCAGCAGTGAGTTGGATACGCAGTATTTT; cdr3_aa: CASSELDTQYF
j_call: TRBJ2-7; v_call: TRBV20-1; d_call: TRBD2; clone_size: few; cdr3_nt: TGCAGTGCTAGTAGGGGGGGACTAGCGGGATTCAGCTCCTACGAGCAGTACTTC; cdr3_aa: CSASRGGLAGFSSYEQYF
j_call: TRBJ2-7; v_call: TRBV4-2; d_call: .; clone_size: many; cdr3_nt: TGTGCCAGCAGCCAGTCCAACGAGCAGTACTTC; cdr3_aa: CASSQSNEQYF
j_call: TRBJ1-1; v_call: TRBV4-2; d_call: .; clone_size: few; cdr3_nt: TGTGCCAGCAGCCACCCGACGGCACAAGGAGCTTTCTTT; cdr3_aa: CASSHPTAQGAFF
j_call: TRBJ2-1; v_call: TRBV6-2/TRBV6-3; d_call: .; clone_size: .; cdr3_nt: TGTGCCAGCAGTACCGACCCGGCGATCGGCGAGCAGTTCTTC; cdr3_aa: CASSTDPAIGEQFF
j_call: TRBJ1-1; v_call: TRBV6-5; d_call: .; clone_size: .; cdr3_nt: TGTGCCAGCAGTTACGAGTGGAACACTGAAGCTTTCTTT; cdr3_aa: CASSYEWNTEAFF
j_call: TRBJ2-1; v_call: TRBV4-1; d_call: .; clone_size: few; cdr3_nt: TGCGCCAGCAGCCTTCCGAGGGGGGGAAGGTCCTACAATGAGCAGTTCTTC; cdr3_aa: CASSLPRGGRSYNEQFF
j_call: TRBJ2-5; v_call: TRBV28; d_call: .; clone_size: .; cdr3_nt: TGTGCCAGCAGTGAAGACATGGAGACCCAGTACTTC; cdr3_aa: CASSEDMETQYF
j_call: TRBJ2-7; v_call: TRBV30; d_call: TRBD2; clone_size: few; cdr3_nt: TGTGCCTGGAGTCGGACTAGCCTAGGCGAGCAGTACTTC; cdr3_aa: CAWSRTSLGEQYF
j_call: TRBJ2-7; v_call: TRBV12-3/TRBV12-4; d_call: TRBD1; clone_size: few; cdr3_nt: TGTGCCAGCAGTCAGACCGGGACAGGGTTCTACGAGCAGTACTTC; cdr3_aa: CASSQTGTGFYEQYF
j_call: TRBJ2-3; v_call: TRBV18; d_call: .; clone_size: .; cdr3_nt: TGTGCCAGCTCGCCCATTAGCACAGATACGCAGTATTTT; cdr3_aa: CASSPISTDTQYF
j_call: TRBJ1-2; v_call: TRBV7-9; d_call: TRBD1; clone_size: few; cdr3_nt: TGTGCCAGCAGCCACCATACGACAGGGTTCTATGGCTACACCTTC; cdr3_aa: CASSHHTTGFYGYTF
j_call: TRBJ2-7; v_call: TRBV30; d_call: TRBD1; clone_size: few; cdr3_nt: TGTGCCTGGAGCCCCGGGACAGGGTTTTACGAGCAGTACTTC; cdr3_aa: CAWSPGTGFYEQYF
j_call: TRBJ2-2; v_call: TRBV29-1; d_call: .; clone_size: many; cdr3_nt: TGCAGCGTTTTAACCGGGGAGCTGTTTTTT; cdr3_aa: CSVLTGELFF
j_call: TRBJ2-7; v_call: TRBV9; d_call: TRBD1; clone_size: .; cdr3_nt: TGTGCCAGCAGCGAGGGGGCGAGCTCCTACGAGCAGTACTTC; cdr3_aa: CASSEGASSYEQYF
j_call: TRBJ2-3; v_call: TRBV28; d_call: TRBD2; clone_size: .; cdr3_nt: TGTGCCAGCAGTTTGGTGGTACTAGCGGGAGCGGCAGATACGCAGTATTTT; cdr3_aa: CASSLVVLAGAADTQYF
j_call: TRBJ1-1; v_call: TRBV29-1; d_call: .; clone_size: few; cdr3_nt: TGCAGCGCCAAACAGCCTACACTGTACACTGAAGCTTTCTTT; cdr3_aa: CSAKQPTLYTEAFF
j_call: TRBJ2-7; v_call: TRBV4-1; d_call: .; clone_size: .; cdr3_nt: TGCGCCAGCAGCCAAGCAGGGGCCCGTTACGAGCAGTACTTC; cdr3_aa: CASSQAGARYEQYF
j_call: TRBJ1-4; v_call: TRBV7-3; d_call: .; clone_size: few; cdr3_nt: TGTGCCAGCAGCTTAGGGGGGATAGGAGTGGCAACTAATGAAAAACTGTTTTTT; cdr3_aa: CASSLGGIGVATNEKLFF
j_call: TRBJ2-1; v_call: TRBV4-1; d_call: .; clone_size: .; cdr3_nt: TGCGCCAGCAGCCAAGAGAAGGACCGCACGTTCTTC; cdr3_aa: CASSQEKDRTFF
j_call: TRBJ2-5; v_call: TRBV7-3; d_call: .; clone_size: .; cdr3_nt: TGTGCCAGCAGCTTCGACTCAAGGGTTGAGACCCAGTACTTC; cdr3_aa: CASSFDSRVETQYF
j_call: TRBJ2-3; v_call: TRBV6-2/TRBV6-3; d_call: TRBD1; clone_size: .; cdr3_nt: TGTGCCAGCAGTTATTCCGGGGACAGGGGGCTCGCTACGCAGTATTTT; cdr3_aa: CASSYSGDRGLATQYF
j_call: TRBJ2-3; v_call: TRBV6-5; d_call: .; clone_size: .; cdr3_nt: TGTGCCAGCAGTTCTAGGTATTTT; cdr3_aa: CASSSRYF
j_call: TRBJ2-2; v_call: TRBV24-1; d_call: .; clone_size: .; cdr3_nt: TGTGCCACCAGTGACCGGGACAAGGGCACCGGGGAGCTGTTTTTT; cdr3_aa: CATSDRDKGTGELFF
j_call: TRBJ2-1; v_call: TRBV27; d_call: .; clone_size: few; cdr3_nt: TGTGCCAGCACCCTTTCGGGGCCTTACAATGAGCAGTTCTTC; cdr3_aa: CASTLSGPYNEQFF
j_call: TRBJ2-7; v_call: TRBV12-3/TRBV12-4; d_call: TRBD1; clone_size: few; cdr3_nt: TGTGCCAGCAACAATCCCGGGACAGGGACCTACGAGCAGTACTTC; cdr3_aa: CASNNPGTGTYEQYF
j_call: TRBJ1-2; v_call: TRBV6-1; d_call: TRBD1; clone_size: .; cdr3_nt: TGTGCCAGCAGGGAACAGGGGACCTATGGCTACACCTTC; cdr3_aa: CASREQGTYGYTF